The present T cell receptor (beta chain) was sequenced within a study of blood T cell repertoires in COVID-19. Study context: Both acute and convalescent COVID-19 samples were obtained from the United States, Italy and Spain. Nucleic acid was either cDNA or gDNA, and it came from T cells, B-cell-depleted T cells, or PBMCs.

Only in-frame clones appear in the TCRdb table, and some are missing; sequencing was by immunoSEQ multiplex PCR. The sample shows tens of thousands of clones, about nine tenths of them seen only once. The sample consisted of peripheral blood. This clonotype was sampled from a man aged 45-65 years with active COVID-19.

CDR3 sequence (DNA): TGCGCCAGCAGCTTGGCCTCCAGGGGCGGTAATGAGCAGTTCTTC. Translation gives CASSLASRGGNEQFF. The chain uses TRBV5-1 and TRBJ2-1; D perhaps matches TRBD1 (6 bases). Germline V gene sequence: CDR1 SGHRS, CDR2 YFSETQ. CDR3 size: 15 residues. V was clipped by 0 bases and J by 7 bases, with 14 bases between them.